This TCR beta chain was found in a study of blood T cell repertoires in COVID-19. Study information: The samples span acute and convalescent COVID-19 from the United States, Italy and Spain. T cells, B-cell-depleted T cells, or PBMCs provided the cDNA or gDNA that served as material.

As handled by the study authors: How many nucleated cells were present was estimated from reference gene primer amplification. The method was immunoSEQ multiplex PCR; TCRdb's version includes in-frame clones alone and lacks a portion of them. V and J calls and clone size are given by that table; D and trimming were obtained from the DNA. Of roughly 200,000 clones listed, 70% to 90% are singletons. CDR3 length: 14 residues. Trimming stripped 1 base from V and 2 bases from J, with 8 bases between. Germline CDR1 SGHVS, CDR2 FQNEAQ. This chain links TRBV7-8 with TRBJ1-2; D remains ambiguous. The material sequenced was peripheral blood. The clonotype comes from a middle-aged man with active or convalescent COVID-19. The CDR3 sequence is CASSLGSRNYGYTF. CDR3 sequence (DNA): TGTGCCAGCAGCTTAGGGTCGCGAAACTATGGCTACACCTTC.